This T cell receptor beta chain was found in a study of human T cells and chemical hapten exposure. MiXCR was run by TCRdb on the RACE reads, yielding one entry per CDR3 protein. The sample has a few hundred thousand distinct CDR3 sequences, over 8% seen once; the top ten hold approximately 2.2%. Sample time point: pre-sensitization, week 0. Sample treatment: therapeutic diphenylcyclopropenone sensitization with weekly scalp DPC. In germline, CDR1 is MNHEY, CDR2 SVGEGT. Trimming removed 5 bases at V and 0 bases at J, with 17 bases between. CDR3 length: 16 amino acids. This clonotype was counted ten times or more.

The V and J genes are TRBV6-2 or TRBV6-3 and TRBJ2-7, with unresolved D. This sequence was found in a woman aged 40 to 50 with alopecia areata. Some clones in this sample may be carry-over from other donors' samples. The source material was whole blood, sampled in connection with sensitization to the hapten diphenylcyclopropenone (DPC). This CDR3 reads CASSPHTTRLSYEQYF. CDR3 nucleotides: TGTGCCAGCAGTCCTCATACCACCCGCCTCTCCTACGAGCAGTACTTC.